The present T cell receptor beta chain was sequenced within a study of HIV-infected children after antiretroviral therapy interruption. Study-level information: Most participating children were previously exposed to EBV and CMV.

This clonotype was observed at least ten times. The target antigen is unknown. Treatment noted: PENTA 11 planned treatment interruption arm or continuous ART arm. At least 24 weeks of at least three-drug ART, in children 2 to 15 years. The TCR library was built from RNA with a 3' RACE protocol and unique molecular identifiers. TCRdb fed the 3' RACE reads into MiXCR, producing one record per CDR3 protein. This table holds some 41,000 distinct CDR3 sequences, about 7% found once. General observations from the study: Naive CD4+ sequences overlapped less between time points once interruption began.

This sequence was found in a pool of human donors with HIV. The sequenced sample was CD45RA+ CD4+ T cells from PBMCs, pooled from several time points, obtained from a donor given antiretroviral therapy, either interrupted or continuous. Subset: naive CD4+ CD45RA+ CD45RO- T cells.

The CDR3 reads CASSYRAAEAFF. The CDR3 bases are TGTGCCAGCAGCTACCGGGCGGCAGAAGCTTTCTTT. The chain couples TRBV6-2 or TRBV6-3 to TRBJ1-1; D is unclear. The germline gives CDR1 MNHEY, CDR2 SVGEGT. V was cut by 6 bases and J by 8 bases, with 13 bases left in between. The CDR3 totals 12 residues.